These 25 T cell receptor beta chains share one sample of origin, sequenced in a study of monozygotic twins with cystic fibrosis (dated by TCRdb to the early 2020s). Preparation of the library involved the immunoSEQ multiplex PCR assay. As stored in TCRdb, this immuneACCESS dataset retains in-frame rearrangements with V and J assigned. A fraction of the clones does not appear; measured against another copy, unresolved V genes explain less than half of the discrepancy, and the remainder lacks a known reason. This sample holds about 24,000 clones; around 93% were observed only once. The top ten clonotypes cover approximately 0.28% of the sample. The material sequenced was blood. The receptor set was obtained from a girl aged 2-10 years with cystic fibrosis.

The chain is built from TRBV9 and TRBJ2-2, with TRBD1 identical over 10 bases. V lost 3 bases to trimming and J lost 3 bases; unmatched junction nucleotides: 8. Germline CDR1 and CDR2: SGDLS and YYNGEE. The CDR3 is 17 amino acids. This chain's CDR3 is CASSDSSGTGDTGELFF. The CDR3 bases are TGTGCCAGCAGCGACTCTTCCGGGACAGGGGACACCGGGGAGCTGTTTTTT.

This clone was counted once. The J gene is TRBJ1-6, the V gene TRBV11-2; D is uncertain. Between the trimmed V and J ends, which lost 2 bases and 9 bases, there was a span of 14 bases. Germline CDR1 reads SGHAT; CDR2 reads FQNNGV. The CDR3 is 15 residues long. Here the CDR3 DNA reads TGTGCCAGCAGCTTATCGGCCGGACTGAGTTCACCCCTCCACTTT. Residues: CASSLSAGLSSPLHF.

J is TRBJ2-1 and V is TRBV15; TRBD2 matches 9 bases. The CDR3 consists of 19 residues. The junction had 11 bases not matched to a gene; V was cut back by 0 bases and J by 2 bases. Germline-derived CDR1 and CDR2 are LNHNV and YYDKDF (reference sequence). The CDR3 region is CATSRDVSSGGSTYNEQFF. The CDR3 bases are TGTGCCACCAGCAGAGATGTGAGTAGCGGGGGTTCTACCTACAATGAGCAGTTCTTC.

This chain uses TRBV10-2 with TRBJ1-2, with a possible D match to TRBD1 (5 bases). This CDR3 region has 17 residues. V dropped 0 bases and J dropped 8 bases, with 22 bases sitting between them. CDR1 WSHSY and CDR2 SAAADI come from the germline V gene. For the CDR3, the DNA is TGCGCCAGCAGTGAGTCTCTCGGCAGGGTAAATGTGAAGGGCTACACCTTC. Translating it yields CASSESLGRVNVKGYTF.

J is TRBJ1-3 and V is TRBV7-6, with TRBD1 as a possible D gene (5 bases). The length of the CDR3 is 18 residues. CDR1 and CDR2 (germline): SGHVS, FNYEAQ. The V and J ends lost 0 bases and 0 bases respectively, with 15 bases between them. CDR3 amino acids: CASSLAGGAGSSGNTIYF. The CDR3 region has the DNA TGTGCCAGCAGCTTAGCGGGAGGGGCGGGCAGCTCTGGAAACACCATATATTTT.

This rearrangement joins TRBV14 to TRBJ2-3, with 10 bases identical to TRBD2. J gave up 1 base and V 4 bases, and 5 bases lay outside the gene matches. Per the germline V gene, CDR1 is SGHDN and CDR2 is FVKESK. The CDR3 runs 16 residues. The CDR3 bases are TGTGCCAGCAGCCCCTCCCTAGCGGGGGGCACAGATACGCAGTATTTT. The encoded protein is CASSPSLAGGTDTQYF.

CDR3 loop: CASSPGTSYGEQYF. The DNA of the CDR3 is TGTGCCAGCAGTCCAGGAACTAGCTACGGCGAGCAGTACTTC. This chain links TRBV28 with TRBJ2-7, with a weak D call TRBD2 (6 bases). From germline, CDR1 is MDHEN and CDR2 SYDVKM. Deletions cut 5 bases from V and 6 bases from J, with 17 bases between. This CDR3 region has 14 residues.

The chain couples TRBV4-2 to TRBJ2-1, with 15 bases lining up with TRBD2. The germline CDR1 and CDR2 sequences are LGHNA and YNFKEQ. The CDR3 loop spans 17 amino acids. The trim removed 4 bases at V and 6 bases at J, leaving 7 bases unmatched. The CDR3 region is CASSLQGTSGGINEQFF. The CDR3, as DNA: TGTGCCAGCAGCCTCCAGGGGACTAGCGGGGGGATCAATGAGCAGTTCTTC.

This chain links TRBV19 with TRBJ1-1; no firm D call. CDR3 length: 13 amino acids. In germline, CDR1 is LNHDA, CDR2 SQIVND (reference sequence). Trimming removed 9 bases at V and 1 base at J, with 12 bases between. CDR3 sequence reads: CASRRVGNTEAFF. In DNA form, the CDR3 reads TGTGCCAGCCGAAGGGTCGGGAACACTGAAGCTTTCTTT.

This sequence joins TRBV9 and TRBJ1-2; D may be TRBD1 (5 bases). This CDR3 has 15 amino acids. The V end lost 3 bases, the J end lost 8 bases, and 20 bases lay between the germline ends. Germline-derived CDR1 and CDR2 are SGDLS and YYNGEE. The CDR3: CASSEGFQGGVGYTF. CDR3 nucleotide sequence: TGTGCCAGCAGCGAGGGTTTCCAGGGAGGCGTGGGCTACACCTTC.

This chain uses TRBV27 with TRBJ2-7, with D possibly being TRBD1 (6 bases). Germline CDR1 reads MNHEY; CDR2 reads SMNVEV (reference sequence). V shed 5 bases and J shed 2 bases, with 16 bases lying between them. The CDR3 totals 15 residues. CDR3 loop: CASSQQGPIPYEQYF. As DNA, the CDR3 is TGTGCCAGCAGTCAGCAGGGGCCGATCCCCTACGAGCAGTACTTC.

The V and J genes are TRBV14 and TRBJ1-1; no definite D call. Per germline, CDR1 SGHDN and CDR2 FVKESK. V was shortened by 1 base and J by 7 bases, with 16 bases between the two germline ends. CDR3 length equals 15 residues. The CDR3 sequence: CASSQGSSESGEAFF. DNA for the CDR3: TGTGCCAGCAGCCAAGGTTCCAGTGAAAGCGGTGAAGCTTTCTTT.

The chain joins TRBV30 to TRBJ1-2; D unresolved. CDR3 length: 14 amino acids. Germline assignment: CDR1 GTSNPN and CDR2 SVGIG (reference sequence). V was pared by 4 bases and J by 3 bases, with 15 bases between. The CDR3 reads CAWTGFPNYYGYTF. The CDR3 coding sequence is TGTGCCTGGACAGGATTCCCGAACTACTATGGCTACACCTTC.

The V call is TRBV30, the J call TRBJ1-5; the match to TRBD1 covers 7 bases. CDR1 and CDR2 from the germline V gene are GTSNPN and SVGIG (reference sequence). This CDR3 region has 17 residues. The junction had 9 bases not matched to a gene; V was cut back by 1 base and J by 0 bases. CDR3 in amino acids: CAWSAQGGGYSNQPQHF. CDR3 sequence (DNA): TGTGCCTGGAGTGCACAGGGAGGGGGCTATAGCAATCAGCCCCAGCATTTT.

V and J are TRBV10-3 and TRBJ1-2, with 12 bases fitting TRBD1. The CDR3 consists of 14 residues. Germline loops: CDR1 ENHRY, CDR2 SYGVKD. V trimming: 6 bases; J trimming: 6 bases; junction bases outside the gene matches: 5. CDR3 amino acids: CAISGGQGANGYTF. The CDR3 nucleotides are TGTGCCATCAGCGGGGGACAGGGGGCGAATGGCTACACCTTC.

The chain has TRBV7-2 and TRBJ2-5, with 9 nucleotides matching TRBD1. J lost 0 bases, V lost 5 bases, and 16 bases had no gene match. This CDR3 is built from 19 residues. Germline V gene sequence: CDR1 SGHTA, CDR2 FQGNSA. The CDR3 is CASSAGWTGVVGDQETQYF. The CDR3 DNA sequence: TGTGCCAGCAGCGCCGGCTGGACAGGGGTTGTTGGTGACCAAGAGACCCAGTACTTC.

For the CDR3, the DNA is TGTGCCAGCAGGGGAGGCGGGGTTCAACAGTACTTC. Translated: CASRGGGVQQYF. This chain joins TRBV7-2 and TRBJ2-7; TRBD2 might be the D (6 bases). Trimming stripped 6 bases from V and 10 bases from J, with 16 bases between. This CDR3 contains 12 residues. CDR1 is SGHTA and CDR2 is FQGNSA in the germline V gene.

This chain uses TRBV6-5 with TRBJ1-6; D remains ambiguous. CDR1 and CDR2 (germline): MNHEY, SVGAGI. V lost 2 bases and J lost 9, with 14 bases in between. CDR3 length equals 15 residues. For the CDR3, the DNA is TGTGCCAGCAGTTACGACGGCCGAGGAAGTTCACCCCTCCACTTT. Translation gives CASSYDGRGSSPLHF.

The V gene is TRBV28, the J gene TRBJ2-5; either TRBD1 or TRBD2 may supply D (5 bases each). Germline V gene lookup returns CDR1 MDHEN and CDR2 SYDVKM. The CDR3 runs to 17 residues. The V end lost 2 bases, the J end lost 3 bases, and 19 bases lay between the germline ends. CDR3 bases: TGTGCCAGCAGTTTAGGCCCCGGGACGCAGGAAAAAGAGACCCAGTACTTC. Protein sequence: CASSLGPGTQEKETQYF.

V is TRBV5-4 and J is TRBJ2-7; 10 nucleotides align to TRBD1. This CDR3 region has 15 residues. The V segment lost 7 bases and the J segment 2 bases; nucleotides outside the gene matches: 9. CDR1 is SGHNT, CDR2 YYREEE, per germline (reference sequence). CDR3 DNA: TGTGCCAGCGGACACCGGGACAGGGGAACCTACGAGCAGTACTTC. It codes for CASGHRDRGTYEQYF.

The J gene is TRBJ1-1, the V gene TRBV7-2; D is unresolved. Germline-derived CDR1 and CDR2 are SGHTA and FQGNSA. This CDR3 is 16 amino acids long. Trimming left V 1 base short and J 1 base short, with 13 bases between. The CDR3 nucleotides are TGTGCCAGCAGCTTAGTAGCGGGGAATTCGAACACTGAAGCTTTCTTT. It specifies CASSLVAGNSNTEAFF.

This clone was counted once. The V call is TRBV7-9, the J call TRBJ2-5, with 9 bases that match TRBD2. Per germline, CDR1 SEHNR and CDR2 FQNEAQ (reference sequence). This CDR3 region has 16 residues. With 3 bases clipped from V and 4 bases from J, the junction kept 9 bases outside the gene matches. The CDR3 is CASSFLAGGPGETQYF. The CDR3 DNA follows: TGTGCCAGCAGCTTCCTGGCGGGGGGGCCGGGAGAGACCCAGTACTTC.

CDR3 sequence reads: CASSLSREYEQYF. In nucleotides, the CDR3 is TGTGCCAGCAGCTTATCCCGGGAATACGAGCAGTACTTC. The genes are TRBV7-2 and TRBJ2-7, with D possibly matching TRBD2 (5 bases). Per germline, CDR1 SGHTA and CDR2 FQGNSA. The CDR3 runs to 13 residues. Deletions cut 2 bases from V and 4 bases from J, with 9 bases between. Filled out from reference TRBV7-2 and TRBJ2-7, the complete variable domain reads GAGVSQSPSNKVTEKGKDVELRCDPISGHTALYWYRQSLGQGLEFLIYFQGNSAPDKSGLPSDRFSAERTGGSVSTLTIQRTQQEDSAVYLCASSLSREYEQYFGPGTRLTVT.

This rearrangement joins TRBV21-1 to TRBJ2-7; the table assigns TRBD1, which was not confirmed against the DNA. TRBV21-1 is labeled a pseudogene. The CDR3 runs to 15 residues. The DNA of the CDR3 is TGTGCCAGCAGCGAAAGGGCAGGGGCGCTCTACGAGCAGTACTTC. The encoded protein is CASSERAGALYEQYF.

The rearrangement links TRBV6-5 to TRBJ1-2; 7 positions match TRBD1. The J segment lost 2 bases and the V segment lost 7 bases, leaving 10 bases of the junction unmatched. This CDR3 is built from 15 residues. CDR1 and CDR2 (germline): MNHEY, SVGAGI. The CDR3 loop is CASKGAALENYGYTF. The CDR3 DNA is TGTGCCAGCAAGGGGGCAGCCCTCGAAAACTATGGCTACACCTTC.